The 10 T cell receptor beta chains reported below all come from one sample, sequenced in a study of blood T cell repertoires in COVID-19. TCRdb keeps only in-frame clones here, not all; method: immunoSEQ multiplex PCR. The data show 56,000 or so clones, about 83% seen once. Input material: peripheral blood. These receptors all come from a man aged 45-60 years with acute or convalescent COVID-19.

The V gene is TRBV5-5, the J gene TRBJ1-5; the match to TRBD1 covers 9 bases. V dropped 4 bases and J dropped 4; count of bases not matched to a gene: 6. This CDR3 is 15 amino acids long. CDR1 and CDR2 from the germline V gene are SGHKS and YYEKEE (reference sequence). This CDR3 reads CASSLKGTGNQPQHF. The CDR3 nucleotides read TGTGCCAGCAGCCTTAAGGGGACAGGGAATCAGCCCCAGCATTTT.

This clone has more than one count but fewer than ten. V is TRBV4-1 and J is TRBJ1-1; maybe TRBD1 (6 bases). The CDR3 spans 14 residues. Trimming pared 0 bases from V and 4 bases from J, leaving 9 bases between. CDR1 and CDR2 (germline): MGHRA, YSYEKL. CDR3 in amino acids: CASSQDSRGTEAFF. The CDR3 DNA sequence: TGCGCCAGCAGCCAAGATAGCAGGGGCACTGAAGCTTTCTTT.

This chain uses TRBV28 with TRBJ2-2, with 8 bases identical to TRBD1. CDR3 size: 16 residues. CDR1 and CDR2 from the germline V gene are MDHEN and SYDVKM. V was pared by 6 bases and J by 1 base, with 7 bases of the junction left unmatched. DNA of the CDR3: TGTGCCAGCAGACTGATAGGGACAGGGAACACCGGGGAGCTGTTTTTT. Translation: CASRLIGTGNTGELFF.

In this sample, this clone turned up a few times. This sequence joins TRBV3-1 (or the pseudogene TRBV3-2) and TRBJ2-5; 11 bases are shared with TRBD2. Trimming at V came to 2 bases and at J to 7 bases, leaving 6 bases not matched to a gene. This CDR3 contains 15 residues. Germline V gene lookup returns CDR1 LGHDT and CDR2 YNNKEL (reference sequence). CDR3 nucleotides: TGTGCCAGCAGCCAACCTAGCGGGGGGCCGGGGACCCAGTACTTC. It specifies CASSQPSGGPGTQYF.

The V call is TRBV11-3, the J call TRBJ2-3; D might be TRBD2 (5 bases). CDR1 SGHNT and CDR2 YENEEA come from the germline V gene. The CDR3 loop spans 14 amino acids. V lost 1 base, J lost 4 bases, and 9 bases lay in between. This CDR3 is CASSLADFADTQYF. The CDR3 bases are TGTGCCAGCAGCTTAGCGGACTTTGCAGATACGCAGTATTTT.

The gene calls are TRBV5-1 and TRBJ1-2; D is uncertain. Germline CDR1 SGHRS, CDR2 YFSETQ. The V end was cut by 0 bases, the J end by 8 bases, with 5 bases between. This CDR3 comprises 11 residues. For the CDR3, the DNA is TGCGCCAGCAGCTTGGCCGGGGGCTACACCTTC. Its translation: CASSLAGGYTF.

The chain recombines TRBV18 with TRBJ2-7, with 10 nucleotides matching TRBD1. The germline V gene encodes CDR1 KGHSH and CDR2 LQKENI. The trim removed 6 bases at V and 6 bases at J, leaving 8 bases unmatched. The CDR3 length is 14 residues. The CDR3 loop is CASSRRDRGGEQYF. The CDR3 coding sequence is TGTGCCAGCTCGCGCCGGGACAGGGGAGGCGAGCAGTACTTC.

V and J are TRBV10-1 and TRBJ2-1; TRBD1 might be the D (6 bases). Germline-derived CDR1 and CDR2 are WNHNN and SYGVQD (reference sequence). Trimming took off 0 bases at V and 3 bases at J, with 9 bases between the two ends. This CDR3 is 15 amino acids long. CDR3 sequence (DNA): TGCGCCAGCAGTGAGTCCCCAGGGGACTACAATGAGCAGTTCTTC. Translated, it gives CASSESPGDYNEQFF.

This CDR3 reads CASSQGSSRGNEQFF. In DNA, the CDR3 is TGTGCCAGCAGCCAAGGCTCTAGCAGGGGCAATGAGCAGTTCTTC. The J gene is TRBJ2-1, the V gene TRBV3-1 (or the pseudogene TRBV3-2); tentatively, D is TRBD1 (6 bases). The germline V gene encodes CDR1 LGHDT and CDR2 YNNKEL (reference sequence). CDR3 size: 15 residues. V lost 1 base and J lost 6, with 13 bases in between.

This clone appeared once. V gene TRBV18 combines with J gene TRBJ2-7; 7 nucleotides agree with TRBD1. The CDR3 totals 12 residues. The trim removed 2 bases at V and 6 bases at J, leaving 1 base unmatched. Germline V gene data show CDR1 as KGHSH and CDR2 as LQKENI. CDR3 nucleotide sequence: TGTGCCAGCTCACCAGGGACAGTCGAGCAGTACTTC. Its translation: CASSPGTVEQYF. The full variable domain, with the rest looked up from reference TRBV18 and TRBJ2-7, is NAGVMQNPRHLVRRRGQEARLRCSPMKGHSHVYWYRQLPEEGLKFMVYLQKENIIDESGMPKERFSAEFPKEGPSILRIQQVVRGDSAAYFCASSPGTVEQYFGPGTRLTVT.